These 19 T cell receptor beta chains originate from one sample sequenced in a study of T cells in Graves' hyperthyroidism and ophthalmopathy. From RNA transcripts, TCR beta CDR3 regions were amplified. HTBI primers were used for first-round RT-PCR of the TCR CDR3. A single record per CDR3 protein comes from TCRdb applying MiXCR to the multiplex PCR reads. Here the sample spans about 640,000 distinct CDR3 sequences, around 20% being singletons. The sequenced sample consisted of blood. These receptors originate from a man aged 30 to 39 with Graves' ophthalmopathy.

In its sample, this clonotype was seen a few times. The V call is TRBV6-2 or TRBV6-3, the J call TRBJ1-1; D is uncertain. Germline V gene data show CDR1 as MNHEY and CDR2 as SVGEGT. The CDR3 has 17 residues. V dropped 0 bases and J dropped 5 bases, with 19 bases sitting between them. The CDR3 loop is CASSYSIWGEMSTEAFF. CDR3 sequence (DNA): TGTGCCAGCAGTTACTCGATTTGGGGAGAAATGTCGACTGAAGCTTTCTTT.

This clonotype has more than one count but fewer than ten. CDR3 nucleotides: TGTGCCAGTAGTACCGACAGGGCTGTCCCTGAAGCTTTCTTT. Protein product: CASSTDRAVPEAFF. The V gene is TRBV19, the J gene TRBJ1-1; TRBD1 matches 7 bases. The CDR3 extends over 14 amino acids. V dropped 4 bases and J dropped 6; count of bases not matched to a gene: 8. Germline-derived CDR1 and CDR2 are LNHDA and SQIVND (reference sequence).

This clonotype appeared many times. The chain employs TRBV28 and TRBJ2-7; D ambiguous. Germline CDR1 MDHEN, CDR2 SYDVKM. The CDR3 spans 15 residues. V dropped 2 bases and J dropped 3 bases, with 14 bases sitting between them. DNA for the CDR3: TGTGCCAGCAGTTTACCTTCAACGACGAACTACGAGCAGTACTTC. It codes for CASSLPSTTNYEQYF.

The CDR3 here is CSVEDPRTSGSGAYNEQFF. Here the CDR3 DNA reads TGCAGCGTTGAAGATCCTCGGACTAGCGGGAGTGGGGCCTACAATGAGCAGTTCTTC. The chain uses TRBV29-1 and TRBJ2-1; 13 bases map to TRBD2. The CDR3 extends over 19 amino acids. The germline CDR1 and CDR2 sequences are SQVTM and ANQGSEA. Trimming removed 0 bases from V and 2 bases from J; junction bases left unmatched: 10.

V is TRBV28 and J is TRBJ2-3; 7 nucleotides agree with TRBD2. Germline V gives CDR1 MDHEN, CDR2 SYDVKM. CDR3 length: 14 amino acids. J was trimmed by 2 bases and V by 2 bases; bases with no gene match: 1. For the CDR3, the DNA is TGTGCCAGCAGTTTAGGGGGGGTCACAGATACGCAGTATTTT. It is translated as CASSLGGVTDTQYF.

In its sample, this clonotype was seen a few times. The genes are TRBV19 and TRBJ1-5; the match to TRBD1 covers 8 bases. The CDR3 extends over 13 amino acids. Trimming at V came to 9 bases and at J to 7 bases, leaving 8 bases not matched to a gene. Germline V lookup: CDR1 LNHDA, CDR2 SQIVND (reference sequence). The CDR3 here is CASAQGVGQPQHF. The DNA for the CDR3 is TGTGCCAGCGCACAGGGGGTCGGGCAGCCCCAGCATTTT. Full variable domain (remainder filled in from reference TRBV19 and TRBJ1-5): DGGITQSPKYLFRKEGQNVTLSCEQNLNHDAMYWYRQDPGQGLRLIYYSQIVNDFQKGDIAEGYSVSREKKESFPLTVTSAQKNPTAFYLCASAQGVGQPQHFGDGTRLSIL.

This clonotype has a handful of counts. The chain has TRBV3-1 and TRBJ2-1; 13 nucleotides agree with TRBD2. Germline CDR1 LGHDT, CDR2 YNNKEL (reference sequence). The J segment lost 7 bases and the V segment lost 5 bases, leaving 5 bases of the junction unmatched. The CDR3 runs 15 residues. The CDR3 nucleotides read TGTGCCAGCAGCTACGGACTAGCGGGAGAAAATGAGCAGTTCTTC. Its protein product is CASSYGLAGENEQFF.

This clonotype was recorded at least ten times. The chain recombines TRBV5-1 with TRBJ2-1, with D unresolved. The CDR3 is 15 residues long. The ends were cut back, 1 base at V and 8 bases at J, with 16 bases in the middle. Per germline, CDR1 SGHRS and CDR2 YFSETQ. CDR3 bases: TGCGCCAGCAGCTTGACAACGGCTAATTTCGATGAGCAGTTCTTC. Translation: CASSLTTANFDEQFF.

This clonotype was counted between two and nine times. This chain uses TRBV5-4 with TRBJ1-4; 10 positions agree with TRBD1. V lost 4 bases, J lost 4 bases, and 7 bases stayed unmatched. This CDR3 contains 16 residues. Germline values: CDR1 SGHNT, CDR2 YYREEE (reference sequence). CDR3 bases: TGTGCCAGCAGCGATGGACAGGGGGGGAGTAATGAAAAACTGTTTTTT. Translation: CASSDGQGGSNEKLFF.

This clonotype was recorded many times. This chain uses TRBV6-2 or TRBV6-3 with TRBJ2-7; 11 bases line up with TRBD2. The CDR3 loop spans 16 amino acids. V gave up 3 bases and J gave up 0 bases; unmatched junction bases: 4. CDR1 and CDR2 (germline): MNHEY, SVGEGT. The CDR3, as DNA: TGTGCCAGCAGTTATCAGACTAGCGGGAACTCCTACGAGCAGTACTTC. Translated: CASSYQTSGNSYEQYF.

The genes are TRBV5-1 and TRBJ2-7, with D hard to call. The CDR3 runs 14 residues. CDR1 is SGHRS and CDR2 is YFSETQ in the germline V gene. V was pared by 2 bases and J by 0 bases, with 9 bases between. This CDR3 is CASSLSQSSYEQYF. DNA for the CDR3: TGCGCCAGCAGCTTAAGCCAGAGCTCCTACGAGCAGTACTTC. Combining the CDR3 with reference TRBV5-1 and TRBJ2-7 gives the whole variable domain KAGVTQTPRYLIKTRGQQVTLSCSPISGHRSVSWYQQTPGQGLQFLFEYFSETQRNKGNFPGRFSGRQFSNSRSEMNVSTLELGDSALYLCASSLSQSSYEQYFGPGTRLTVT.

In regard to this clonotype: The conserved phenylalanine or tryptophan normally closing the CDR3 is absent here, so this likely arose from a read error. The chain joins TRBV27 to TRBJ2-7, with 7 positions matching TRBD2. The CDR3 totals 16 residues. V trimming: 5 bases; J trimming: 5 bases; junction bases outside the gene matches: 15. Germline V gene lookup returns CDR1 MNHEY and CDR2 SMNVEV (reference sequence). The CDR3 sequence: CASSPSSGREDDEQYS. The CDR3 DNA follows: TGTGCCAGCAGTCCGTCCTCCGGTCGGGAGGATGACGAGCAGTACTCC.

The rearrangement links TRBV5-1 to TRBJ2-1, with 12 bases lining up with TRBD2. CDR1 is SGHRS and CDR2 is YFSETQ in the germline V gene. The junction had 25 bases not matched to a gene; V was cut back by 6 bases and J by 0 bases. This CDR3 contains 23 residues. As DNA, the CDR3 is TGCGCCAGCACCCCCGTAGGGGGCGGCACCGGGACTAGCGGGTATAGCTCCTACAATGAGCAGTTCTTC. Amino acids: CASTPVGGGTGTSGYSSYNEQFF. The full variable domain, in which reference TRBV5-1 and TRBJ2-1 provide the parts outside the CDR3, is KAGVTQTPRYLIKTRGQQVTLSCSPISGHRSVSWYQQTPGQGLQFLFEYFSETQRNKGNFPGRFSGRQFSNSRSEMNVSTLELGDSALYLCASTPVGGGTGTSGYSSYNEQFFGPGTRLTVL.

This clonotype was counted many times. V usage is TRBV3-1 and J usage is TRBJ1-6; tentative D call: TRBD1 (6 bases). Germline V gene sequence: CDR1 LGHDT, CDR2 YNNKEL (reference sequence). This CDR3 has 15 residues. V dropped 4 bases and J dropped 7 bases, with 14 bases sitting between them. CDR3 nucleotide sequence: TGTGCCAGCAGCCCCACCCGGGGGGGCAATTCACCCCTCCACTTT. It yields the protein CASSPTRGGNSPLHF. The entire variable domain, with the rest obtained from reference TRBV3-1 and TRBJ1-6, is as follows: DTAVSQTPKYLVTQMGNDKSIKCEQNLGHDTMYWYKQDSKKFLKIMFSYNNKELIINETVPNRFSPKSPDKAHLNLHINSLELGDSAVYFCASSPTRGGNSPLHFGNGTRLTVT.

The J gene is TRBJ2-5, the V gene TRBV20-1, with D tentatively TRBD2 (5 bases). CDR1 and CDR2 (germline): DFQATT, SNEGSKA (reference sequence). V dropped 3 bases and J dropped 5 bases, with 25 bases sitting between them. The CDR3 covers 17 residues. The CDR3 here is CSARESLATVNQETQYF. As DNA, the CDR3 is TGCAGTGCTAGGGAGAGTTTAGCGACCGTCAATCAGGAGACCCAGTACTTC.

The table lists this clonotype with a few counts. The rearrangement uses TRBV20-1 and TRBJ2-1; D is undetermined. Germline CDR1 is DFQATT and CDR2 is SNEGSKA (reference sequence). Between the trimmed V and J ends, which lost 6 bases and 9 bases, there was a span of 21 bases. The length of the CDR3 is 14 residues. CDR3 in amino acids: CSAKTRRGFGEQFF. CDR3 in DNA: TGCAGTGCCAAGACCCGGCGAGGTTTCGGTGAGCAGTTCTTC.

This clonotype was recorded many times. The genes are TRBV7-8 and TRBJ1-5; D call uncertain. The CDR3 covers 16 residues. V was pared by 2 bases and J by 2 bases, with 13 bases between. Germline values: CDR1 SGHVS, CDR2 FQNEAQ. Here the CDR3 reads CASSLSTFRGNQPQHF. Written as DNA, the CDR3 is TGTGCCAGCAGCTTATCTACCTTTAGGGGCAATCAGCCCCAGCATTTT. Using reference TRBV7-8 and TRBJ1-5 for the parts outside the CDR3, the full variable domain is GAGVSQSPRYKVAKRGQDVALRCDPISGHVSLFWYQQALGQGPEFLTYFQNEAQLDKSGLPSDRFFAERPEGSVSTLKIQRTQQEDSAVYLCASSLSTFRGNQPQHFGDGTRLSIL.

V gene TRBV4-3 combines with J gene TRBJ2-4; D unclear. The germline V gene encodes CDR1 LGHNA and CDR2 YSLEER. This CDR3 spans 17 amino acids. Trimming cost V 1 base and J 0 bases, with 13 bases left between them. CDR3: CASSQGTTLIAKNIQYF. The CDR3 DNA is TGCGCCAGCAGCCAAGGAACGACCCTAATAGCCAAAAACATTCAGTACTTC.

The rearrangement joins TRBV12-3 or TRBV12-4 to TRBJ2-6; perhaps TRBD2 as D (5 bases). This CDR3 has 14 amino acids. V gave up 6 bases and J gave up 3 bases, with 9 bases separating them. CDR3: CASSPGLGANVLTF. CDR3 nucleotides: TGTGCCAGCAGCCCCGGACTTGGGGCCAACGTCCTGACTTTC.